Below, 3 T cell receptor beta chains from the same sample are listed, as sequenced in a study of T cells in tuberculosis listed by TCRdb under 2018. The library was prepared using the immunoSEQ multiplex PCR assay. What TCRdb holds here is the immuneACCESS table cut down to in-frame rearrangements. Part of the clones is not present; checked against another copy, under half of the missing clones reflect an unresolved V gene, and the others are unexplained. The sample contains approximately 57,000 clones, approximately 91% of them found a single time. The ten largest clones take up around a fifth of the sample. PBMC were thawed, rested overnight, stained with a GMM-loaded CD1B tetramer, a Live/Dead dye and anti-CD3, and then sorted on a FACS Aria II. The CD1B tetramers were loaded with C32 glucose monomycolate that had been purified from Rhodococcus equi. The sequencing input was CD1b-GMM tetramer-negative cells sorted from PBMCs. According to the study, the label for this sample's cell subset or site signals: T cells not binding CD1B-GMM tetramer, sorted from same donor. Every receptor here comes from an adult woman with latent tuberculosis.

This chain uses TRBV7-8 with TRBJ2-5, with TRBD2 matching 14 bases. In germline, CDR1 is SGHVS, CDR2 FQNEAQ. Trimming removed 4 bases from V and 4 bases from J; junction bases left unmatched: 8. The CDR3 runs to 17 residues. The CDR3 region is CASSWSRLAGGGETQYF. The DNA of the CDR3 is TGTGCCAGCAGCTGGAGCCGACTAGCGGGGGGGGGAGAGACCCAGTACTTC.

J is TRBJ1-1 and V is TRBV11-3; no firm D call. CDR1 is SGHNT, CDR2 YENEEA, per germline. Trimming removed 1 base from V and 1 base from J, with 10 bases in between. This CDR3 is built from 15 residues. As DNA, the CDR3 is TGTGCCAGCAGCTTAGGGTACGCCGGGAACACTGAAGCTTTCTTT. Translation: CASSLGYAGNTEAFF.

The V gene is TRBV6-6, the J gene TRBJ1-1; the match to TRBD1 covers 10 bases. The CDR3 sequence is 15 residues long. Germline CDR1 is MNHNY and CDR2 is SVGAGI (reference sequence). J was trimmed by 6 bases and V by 6 bases; bases with no gene match: 10. CDR3 protein: CASSRDRGRLAEAFF. DNA of the CDR3: TGTGCCAGCAGCCGGGACAGGGGACGGCTAGCTGAAGCTTTCTTT.